The clone carrying this T cell receptor (beta chain) was detected a few times. Its antigen is not identified. A second about 7 to 11 cycle PCR used barcoded and J-beta primers. Each CDR3 protein is one row after TCRdb ran MiXCR on the 5' RACE reads. This table holds approximately 670,000 distinct CDR3 sequences, approximately 40% found once. Trimming at V came to 3 bases and at J to 6 bases, leaving 4 bases not matched to a gene. This CDR3 contains 14 residues. In germline, CDR1 is SGDLS, CDR2 YYNGEE. The data originate from a study of blood T cells in healthy people across ages. Points from the study as a whole: The unsorted PBMCs prevented any conclusive comparison of naive versus antigen-experienced cells.

Donation came from healthy Caucasian individuals in Russia who were aged about 6 to 95. The sample was blood. This TCR was recovered from an elderly man in good health. J is TRBJ2-2 and V is TRBV9; 8 positions agree with TRBD2. Here the CDR3 DNA reads TGTGCCAGCAGCGATAAAGCGGGGGCCGGGGAGCTGTTTTTT. Residues: CASSDKAGAGELFF.